Each of the 18 T cell receptor beta chains below was sequenced from the same sample in a study of breast tumors, draining lymph nodes, adjacent tissues. Axillary draining lymph nodes of breast cancer patients supplied the node samples. TCRdb used MiXCR to reprocess the multiplex PCR reads, holding one entry per CDR3 protein. Of about 150,000 distinct CDR3 sequences listed, approximately 20% are singletons. Specimen: axillary lymph node tissue. The source is a female donor with breast cancer. Some clones in this sample may be carry-over from other donors' samples.

This clonotype was seen more than once but under ten times. The rearrangement links TRBV6-1 to TRBJ2-1; the match to TRBD2 covers 8 bases. CDR1 is MNHNS, CDR2 SASEGT, per germline. V trimming: 1 base; J trimming: 1 base; junction bases outside the gene matches: 6. This CDR3 is 17 amino acids long. The CDR3, as DNA: TGTGCCAGCAGTGAAGGGGGTAGCGGGAAATCCTACAATGAGCAGTTCTTC. This encodes CASSEGGSGKSYNEQFF.

A word on this clonotype: Given a much more abundant clone one base away, this may be a read error. The gene calls are TRBV2 and TRBJ1-2; 12 bases align to TRBD1. There are 14 residues in the CDR3. V dropped 4 bases and J dropped 7; count of bases not matched to a gene: 4. Germline assignment: CDR1 SNHLY and CDR2 FYNNEI. The CDR3 DNA reads TGTGCCAGCAGTGCCGGGACAGGGGGCTTTGGCTACACCTTC. Translating it yields CASSAGTGGFGYTF.

This clonotype was counted ten times or more. The chain joins TRBV20-1 to TRBJ2-5, with D unresolved. The CDR3 spans 11 residues. The V gene lost 0 bases and the J gene lost 5 bases, with 4 bases spanning the gap. Germline assignment: CDR1 DFQATT and CDR2 SNEGSKA (reference sequence). CDR3 loop: CSARDFETQYF. The DNA for the CDR3 is TGCAGTGCTAGAGATTTCGAGACCCAGTACTTC.

This clonotype was seen at least ten times. V usage is TRBV7-6 and J usage is TRBJ2-1; TRBD2 matches 8 bases. The length of the CDR3 is 14 residues. The junction had 6 bases not matched to a gene; V was cut back by 3 bases and J by 8 bases. Per germline, CDR1 SGHVS and CDR2 FNYEAQ. This CDR3 is CASSLGTRGDEQFF. CDR3 coding DNA: TGTGCCAGCAGCTTGGGGACTAGGGGCGATGAGCAGTTCTTC. The variable domain in full, with the rest retrieved from reference TRBV7-6 and TRBJ2-1, is GAGVSQSPRYKVTKRGQDVALRCDPISGHVSLYWYRQALGQGPEFLTYFNYEAQQDKSGLPNDRFSAERPEGSISTLTIQRTEQRDSAMYRCASSLGTRGDEQFFGPGTRLTVL.

Points on this clonotype: With a much larger clone just one base away, this may be a read error. The chain couples TRBV12-3 or TRBV12-4 to TRBJ2-5; possibly TRBD1 or TRBD2 for D (5 bases each). The CDR3 runs to 15 residues. CDR3 bases: TGTGTCAGCGTCCCCCAGGCAGGGACGAAAGAGACCCAGTACTTC. Translated, it gives CVSVPQAGTKETQYF.

This clonotype has at least ten counts. This chain uses TRBV5-8 with TRBJ2-7; 12 nucleotides match TRBD2. The CDR3 is made up of 14 amino acids. Per the germline V gene, CDR1 is SGHTS and CDR2 is YDEGEE. Trimming cost V 4 bases and J 7 bases; bases outside gene matches: 6. The CDR3 DNA is TGTGCCAGCAGCCTTGGACTAGCGGGACAAGAGCAGTACTTC. Its protein product is CASSLGLAGQEQYF.

This clonotype was seen repeatedly, ten times or more. V is TRBV7-9 and J is TRBJ2-1, with D perhaps matching TRBD1 or TRBD2 (6 bases each). V lost 1 base to trimming and J lost 10 bases, with 14 bases between them. This CDR3 has 14 residues. Germline CDR1 is SEHNR and CDR2 is FQNEAQ (reference sequence). The CDR3: CASSLEGGAVEQFF. DNA for the CDR3: TGTGCCAGCAGCTTAGAGGGGGGAGCGGTGGAGCAGTTCTTC.

The gene calls are TRBV19 and TRBJ2-7, with a possible D match to TRBD2 (6 bases). CDR3 length: 14 residues. Trimming left V 0 bases short and J 1 base short, with 7 bases between. The V gene's germline CDR1 is LNHDA and CDR2 SQIVND (reference sequence). CDR3 loop: CASSIEEGSYEQYF. DNA of the CDR3: TGTGCCAGTAGTATAGAGGAGGGATCCTACGAGCAGTACTTC.

This clonotype appeared a few times. This chain uses TRBV9 with TRBJ2-2; D ambiguous. The germline CDR1 and CDR2 sequences are SGDLS and YYNGEE. The CDR3 consists of 14 residues. Trimming stripped 0 bases from V and 1 base from J, with 4 bases between. CDR3 sequence (DNA): TGTGCCAGCAGCGTAGCCCTGAACACCGGGGAGCTGTTTTTT. Translating gives CASSVALNTGELFF.

This clonotype was recorded at least ten times. The V call is TRBV29-1, the J call TRBJ2-3, with TRBD2 matching 8 bases. The germline V gene encodes CDR1 SQVTM and CDR2 ANQGSEA. The CDR3 contains 14 residues. The trim removed 6 bases at V and 7 bases at J, leaving 12 bases unmatched. CDR3 coding DNA: TGCAGCGTCCGCAGCGGGAGCCTTACTTATACGCAGTATTTT. Protein: CSVRSGSLTYTQYF.

This clonotype was seen at least ten times. The V gene is TRBV30, the J gene TRBJ2-1; D gene ambiguous. Trimming shortened V by 2 bases and J by 4 bases, and 9 bases separated the two germline ends. CDR3 size: 13 residues. Germline V CDR1 and CDR2: GTSNPN, SVGIG (reference sequence). The CDR3 DNA sequence: TGTGCCTGGAGTCCCCTTAGGTACAATGAGCAGTTCTTC. Residues: CAWSPLRYNEQFF.

The rearrangement uses TRBV6-6 and TRBJ1-1, with unresolved D. Germline assignment: CDR1 MNHNY and CDR2 SVGAGI (reference sequence). V lost 5 bases, J lost 1 base, and 11 bases lay in between. The CDR3 sequence is 14 residues long. For the CDR3, the DNA is TGTGCCAGCAGTGACGGTCACAGGAACACTGAAGCTTTCTTT. Translated, it gives CASSDGHRNTEAFF.

The table lists this clonotype with many counts. The chain combines TRBV9 with TRBJ2-1, with D possibly called TRBD1 or TRBD2 (5 bases each). The CDR3 is made up of 12 amino acids. V was pared by 4 bases and J by 5 bases, with 7 bases between. CDR1 is SGDLS, CDR2 YYNGEE, per germline. CDR3: CASSRGHNEQFF. CDR3 nucleotide sequence: TGTGCCAGCAGCCGGGGACACAATGAGCAGTTCTTC. Full variable domain (remainder filled in from reference TRBV9 and TRBJ2-1): DSGVTQTPKHLITATGQRVTLRCSPRSGDLSVYWYQQSLDQGLQFLIQYYNGEERAKGNILERFSAQQFPDLHSELNLSSLELGDSALYFCASSRGHNEQFFGPGTRLTVL.

The V call is TRBV5-6, the J call TRBJ2-1, with 8 bases that match TRBD2. The length of the CDR3 is 15 residues. Looked up from germline, CDR1 is SGHDT and CDR2 is YYEEEE. The trim removed 4 bases at V and 6 bases at J, leaving 9 bases unmatched. For the CDR3, the DNA is TGTGCCAGCAGCCCTGGGGGGACTAGACCCAATGAGCAGTTCTTC. Its translation: CASSPGGTRPNEQFF.

The genes are TRBV10-3 and TRBJ1-3; 7 bases align to TRBD1. In germline, CDR1 is ENHRY, CDR2 SYGVKD. The CDR3 sequence is 15 residues long. The trim removed 6 bases at V and 0 bases at J, leaving 5 bases unmatched. CDR3 coding DNA: TGTGCCATCAGGCCGGGACAGTCCTCTGGAAACACCATATATTTT. This translates into CAIRPGQSSGNTIYF.

This clonotype occurred many times. CDR3 sequence reads: CAATPGVGELFF. As DNA, the CDR3 is TGTGCCGCCACCCCGGGGGTCGGGGAGCTGTTTTTT. The V gene is TRBV2, the J gene TRBJ2-2; a possible D gene is TRBD2 (6 bases). V was shortened by 11 bases and J by 7 bases, with 14 bases between the two germline ends. Germline lookup yields CDR1 SNHLY and CDR2 FYNNEI. The CDR3 is 12 residues long.

About this clonotype: Given a much more abundant clone one base away, this may be a read error. The V gene is TRBV6-1, the J gene TRBJ2-7; D possibly corresponds to TRBD1 (6 bases). The V gene's germline CDR1 is MNHNS and CDR2 SASEGT. Trimming stripped 8 bases from V and 2 bases from J, with 16 bases between. The CDR3 is 14 residues long. CDR3 nucleotides: TGTGCCAGCGGGATCCTACAGGGAGCCTACGAGCAGTACTTC. Residues: CASGILQGAYEQYF.

CDR3 protein: CASSQEVRGTQYF. The DNA for the CDR3 is TGTGCCAGCAGCCAAGAGGTCAGGGGTACGCAGTATTTT. This sequence joins TRBV14 and TRBJ2-3, with D maybe TRBD1 (6 bases). CDR3 length: 13 amino acids. Germline CDR1 reads SGHDN; CDR2 reads FVKESK. The germline V and J ends were trimmed by 0 bases and 8 bases, with 9 bases remaining between them.